A selection of T cell receptor beta chains follows, all from one sample in a study of cytomegalovirus exposure and HLA in healthy donors. Clones were sequenced by immunoSEQ multiplex PCR, and TCRdb holds only the in-frame ones, with some missing. The table includes about 150,000 clones, 75% detected once. Sequences were obtained from PBMCs. These receptors came from a man between 25 and 39 years old in good health and CMV-seronegative. The CDR3 runs from the conserved cysteine through the conserved F or W. Fields, in order: D gene, J gene, clone size, V gene, CDR3 protein, CDR3 DNA. A D gene is named only where the DNA matches it firmly. A clone size is listed for some rows: how often the clone was seen (once, few, many), or a class if it is expanded.

d_gene: .
j_gene: TRBJ2-1
abundance: few
v_gene: TRBV9
CDR3aa: CASSVLRGSYNEQFF
CDR3nt: TGTGCCAGCAGCGTCCTGCGGGGATCCTACAATGAGCAGTTCTTC

d_gene: TRBD1
j_gene: TRBJ2-1
abundance: .
v_gene: TRBV18
CDR3aa: CASSSGTGAYNEQFF
CDR3nt: TGTGCCAGCTCCTCCGGGACAGGGGCCTACAATGAGCAGTTCTTC

d_gene: .
j_gene: TRBJ1-1
abundance: .
v_gene: TRBV6-1
CDR3aa: CASSPPRRGAFF
CDR3nt: TGTGCCAGCAGTCCCCCGAGGCGGGGAGCTTTCTTT

d_gene: TRBD1
j_gene: TRBJ2-7
abundance: once
v_gene: TRBV4-2
CDR3aa: CASSQGDRQGYEQYF
CDR3nt: TGTGCCAGCAGCCAAGGGGACAGACAAGGTTACGAGCAGTACTTC

d_gene: .
j_gene: TRBJ1-2
abundance: once
v_gene: TRBV6-5
CDR3aa: CASSRLVDSFYGYTF
CDR3nt: TGTGCCAGCAGTCGCCTTGTAGACAGCTTCTATGGCTACACCTTC

d_gene: .
j_gene: TRBJ2-2
abundance: once
v_gene: TRBV18
CDR3aa: CASSPGGTGELFF
CDR3nt: TGTGCCAGCTCACCCGGGGGCACCGGGGAGCTGTTTTTT

d_gene: .
j_gene: TRBJ1-2
abundance: .
v_gene: TRBV6-5
CDR3aa: CASSPAVDYGYTF
CDR3nt: TGTGCCAGCAGTCCGGCGGTCGACTATGGCTACACCTTC

d_gene: TRBD1
j_gene: TRBJ2-1
abundance: .
v_gene: TRBV9
CDR3aa: CASSVDRGSYNEQFF
CDR3nt: TGTGCCAGCAGCGTTGACAGGGGTTCCTACAATGAGCAGTTCTTC

d_gene: .
j_gene: TRBJ2-2
abundance: .
v_gene: TRBV19
CDR3aa: CAARTAGELFF
CDR3nt: TGTGCCGCCCGGACAGCCGGGGAGCTGTTTTTT

d_gene: TRBD1
j_gene: TRBJ1-6
abundance: .
v_gene: TRBV2
CDR3aa: CASRLTGGVNSPLHF
CDR3nt: TGTGCCAGCAGGTTGACAGGGGGCGTGAATTCACCCCTCCACTTT

d_gene: .
j_gene: TRBJ2-2
abundance: .
v_gene: TRBV10-3
CDR3aa: CAISEGGLNTGELFF
CDR3nt: TGTGCCATCAGTGAGGGAGGACTTAACACCGGGGAGCTGTTTTTT

d_gene: TRBD1
j_gene: TRBJ2-7
abundance: .
v_gene: TRBV7-9
CDR3aa: CASNLPGGEQYF
CDR3nt: TGTGCCAGCAACCTTCCAGGGGGCGAGCAGTACTTC

d_gene: TRBD1
j_gene: TRBJ1-6
abundance: .
v_gene: TRBV10-1
CDR3aa: CATFGQGIPPLHF
CDR3nt: TGCGCCACCTTTGGACAGGGAATTCCACCCCTCCACTTT

d_gene: TRBD1
j_gene: TRBJ2-3
abundance: .
v_gene: TRBV15
CDR3aa: CATSRGQDPSTDTQYF
CDR3nt: TGTGCCACCAGCAGGGGACAGGACCCTAGCACAGATACGCAGTATTTT

d_gene: .
j_gene: TRBJ2-7
abundance: .
v_gene: TRBV28
CDR3aa: CASTPGSSYEQYF
CDR3nt: TGTGCCAGCACCCCGGGGAGCTCCTACGAGCAGTACTTC

d_gene: .
j_gene: TRBJ1-2
abundance: .
v_gene: TRBV10-2
CDR3aa: CASSGQGRSGYTF
CDR3nt: TGCGCCAGCAGTGGGCAGGGCCGATCTGGCTACACCTTC

d_gene: TRBD2
j_gene: TRBJ2-1
abundance: .
v_gene: TRBV7-2
CDR3aa: CASSSLAGEGNEQFF
CDR3nt: TGTGCCAGCAGCTCTCTAGCGGGGGAGGGCAATGAGCAGTTCTTC

d_gene: TRBD2
j_gene: TRBJ2-1
abundance: once
v_gene: TRBV27
CDR3aa: CASRATWGGPGGIYNEQFF
CDR3nt: TGTGCCAGCAGGGCCACCTGGGGGGGTCCGGGGGGGATATACAATGAGCAGTTCTTC

d_gene: TRBD2
j_gene: TRBJ2-5
abundance: .
v_gene: TRBV7-8
CDR3aa: CASSFAGTSGFQETQYF
CDR3nt: TGTGCCAGCAGCTTTGCCGGGACTAGCGGATTTCAAGAGACCCAGTACTTC

d_gene: TRBD1
j_gene: TRBJ2-1
abundance: .
v_gene: TRBV6-5
CDR3aa: CASSYTARGLHNEQFF
CDR3nt: TGTGCCAGCAGTTACACCGCCAGGGGGCTGCATAATGAGCAGTTCTTC

d_gene: .
j_gene: TRBJ1-2
abundance: .
v_gene: TRBV5-8
CDR3aa: CASSLAMAMAPGYTF
CDR3nt: TGTGCCAGCAGCTTGGCCATGGCCATGGCTCCTGGCTACACCTTC

d_gene: TRBD1
j_gene: TRBJ2-2
abundance: .
v_gene: TRBV5-1
CDR3aa: CASRLTPGQGPGELFF
CDR3nt: TGCGCCAGCAGACTGACCCCGGGACAGGGTCCCGGGGAGCTGTTTTTT

d_gene: .
j_gene: TRBJ1-4
abundance: .
v_gene: TRBV2
CDR3aa: CASSDSPQVVEKLFF
CDR3nt: TGTGCCAGCAGTGATAGCCCCCAAGTGGTTGAAAAACTGTTTTTT

d_gene: .
j_gene: TRBJ1-1
abundance: few
v_gene: TRBV9
CDR3aa: CASSVGDSNWDTEAFF
CDR3nt: TGTGCCAGCAGCGTAGGTGACTCCAACTGGGACACTGAAGCTTTCTTT

d_gene: .
j_gene: TRBJ2-7
abundance: few
v_gene: TRBV6-5
CDR3aa: CASSYGTGTYEQYF
CDR3nt: TGTGCCAGCAGTTACGGTACCGGGACCTACGAGCAGTACTTC

d_gene: .
j_gene: TRBJ2-7
abundance: few
v_gene: TRBV30
CDR3aa: CAWSVAQTYSYEQYF
CDR3nt: TGTGCCTGGAGTGTAGCCCAGACATACTCCTACGAGCAGTACTTC